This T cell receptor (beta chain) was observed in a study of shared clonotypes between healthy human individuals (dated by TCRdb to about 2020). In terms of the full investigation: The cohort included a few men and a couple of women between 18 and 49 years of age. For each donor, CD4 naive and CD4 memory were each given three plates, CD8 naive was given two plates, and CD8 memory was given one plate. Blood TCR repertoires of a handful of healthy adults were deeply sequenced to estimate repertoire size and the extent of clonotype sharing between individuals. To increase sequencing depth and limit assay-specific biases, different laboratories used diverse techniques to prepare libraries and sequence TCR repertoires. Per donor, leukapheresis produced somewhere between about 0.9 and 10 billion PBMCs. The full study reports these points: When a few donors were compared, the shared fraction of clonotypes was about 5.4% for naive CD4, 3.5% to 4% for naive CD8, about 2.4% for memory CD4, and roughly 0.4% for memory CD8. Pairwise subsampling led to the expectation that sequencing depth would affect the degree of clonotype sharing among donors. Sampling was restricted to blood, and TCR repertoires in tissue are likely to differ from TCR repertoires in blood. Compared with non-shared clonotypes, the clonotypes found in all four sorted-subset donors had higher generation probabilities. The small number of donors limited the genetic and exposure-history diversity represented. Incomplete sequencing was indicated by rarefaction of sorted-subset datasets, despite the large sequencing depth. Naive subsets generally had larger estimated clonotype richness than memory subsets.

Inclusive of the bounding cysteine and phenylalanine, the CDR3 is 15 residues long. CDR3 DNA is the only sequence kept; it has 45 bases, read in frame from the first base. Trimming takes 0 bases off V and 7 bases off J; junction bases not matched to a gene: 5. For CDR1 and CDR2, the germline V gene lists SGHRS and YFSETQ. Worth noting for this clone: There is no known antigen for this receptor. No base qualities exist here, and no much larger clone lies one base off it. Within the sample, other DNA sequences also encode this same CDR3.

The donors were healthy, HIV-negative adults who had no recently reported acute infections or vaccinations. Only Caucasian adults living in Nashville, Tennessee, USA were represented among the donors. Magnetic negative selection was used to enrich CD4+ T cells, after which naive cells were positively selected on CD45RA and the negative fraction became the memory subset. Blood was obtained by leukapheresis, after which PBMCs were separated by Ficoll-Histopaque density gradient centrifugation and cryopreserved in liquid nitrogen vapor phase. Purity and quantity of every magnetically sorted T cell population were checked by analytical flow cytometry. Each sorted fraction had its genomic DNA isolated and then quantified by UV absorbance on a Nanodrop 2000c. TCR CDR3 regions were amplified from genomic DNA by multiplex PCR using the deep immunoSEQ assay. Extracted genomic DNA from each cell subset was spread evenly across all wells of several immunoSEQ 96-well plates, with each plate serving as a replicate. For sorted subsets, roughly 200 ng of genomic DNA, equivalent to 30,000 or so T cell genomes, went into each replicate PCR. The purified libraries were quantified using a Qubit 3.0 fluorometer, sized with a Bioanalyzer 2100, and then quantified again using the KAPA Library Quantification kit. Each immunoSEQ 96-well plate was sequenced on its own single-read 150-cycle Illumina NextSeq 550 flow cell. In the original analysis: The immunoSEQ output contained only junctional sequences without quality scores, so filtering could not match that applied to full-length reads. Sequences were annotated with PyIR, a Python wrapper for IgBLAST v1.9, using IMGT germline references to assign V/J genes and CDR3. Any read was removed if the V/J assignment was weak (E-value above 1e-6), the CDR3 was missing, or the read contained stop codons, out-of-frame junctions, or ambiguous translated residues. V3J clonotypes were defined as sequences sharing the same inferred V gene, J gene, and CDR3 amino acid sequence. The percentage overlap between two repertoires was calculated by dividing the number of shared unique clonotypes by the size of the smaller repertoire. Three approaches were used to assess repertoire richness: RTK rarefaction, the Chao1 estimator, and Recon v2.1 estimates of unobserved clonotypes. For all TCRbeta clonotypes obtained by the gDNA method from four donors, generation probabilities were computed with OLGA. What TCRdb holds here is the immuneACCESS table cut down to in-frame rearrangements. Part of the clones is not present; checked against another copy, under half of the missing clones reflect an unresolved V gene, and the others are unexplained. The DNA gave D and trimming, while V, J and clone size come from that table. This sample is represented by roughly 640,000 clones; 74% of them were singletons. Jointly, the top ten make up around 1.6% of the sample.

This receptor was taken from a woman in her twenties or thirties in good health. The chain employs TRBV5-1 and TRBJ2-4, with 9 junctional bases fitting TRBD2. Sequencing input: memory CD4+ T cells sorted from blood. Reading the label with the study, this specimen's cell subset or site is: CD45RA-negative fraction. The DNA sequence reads TGCGCCAGCAGCTTGGGTAGCGGGAGTGGGAACATTCAGTACTTC. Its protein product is CASSLGSGSGNIQYF.